The rows below give T cell receptor beta chains drawn from one sample of a study of blood T cell repertoires in COVID-19. Only in-frame clones appear in the TCRdb table, and some are missing; sequencing was by immunoSEQ multiplex PCR. The sample carries about 250,000 clones, 70% to 85% recorded once. Sequenced sample: peripheral blood. All receptors derive from a woman of 80 years or more with active or convalescent COVID-19. The CDR3 runs from the conserved cysteine through the conserved F or W. The D gene is left open where the match is weak. Size tells how often a clone was seen (once, few, many) or the class of an expanded clone, and some rows leave it out.

D	J	V	size	CDR3	DNA
.	TRBJ2-1	TRBV10-1	.	CASSERGPNEQFF	TGCGCCAGCAGTGAGAGGGGCCCCAATGAGCAGTTCTTC
TRBD1	TRBJ1-5	TRBV10-3	.	CAIGEQGSSNQPQHF	TGTGCCATCGGCGAACAGGGGTCGAGCAATCAGCCCCAGCATTTT
TRBD1	TRBJ1-4	TRBV28	once	CASSSIRDRERGKLFF	TGTGCCAGCAGTTCGATACGGGACAGGGAGAGGGGAAAACTGTTTTTT
TRBD1	TRBJ2-1	TRBV5-1	once	CASSVGAGGLYNEQFF	TGCGCCAGCAGCGTGGGGGCAGGGGGCCTTTACAATGAGCAGTTCTTC
TRBD1	TRBJ2-3	TRBV4-2	many	CASSQDLGQGVNTQYF	TGTGCCAGCAGCCAAGATTTGGGACAGGGCGTCAATACGCAGTATTTT
TRBD2	TRBJ2-1	TRBV7-2	once	CASSLAGGANGVFDEQFF	TGTGCCAGCAGCTTAGCCGGGGGGGCTAACGGTGTGTTCGATGAGCAGTTCTTC
TRBD1	TRBJ1-6	TRBV18	.	CASSQRQGENSPLHF	TGTGCCAGCTCACAGCGACAGGGGGAAAATTCACCCCTCCACTTT
TRBD1	TRBJ1-1	TRBV10-2	.	CASSGQGALNTEAFF	TGCGCCAGCAGTGGTCAGGGGGCCCTGAACACTGAAGCTTTCTTT
TRBD1	TRBJ1-2	TRBV28	.	CASSTDRVGYTF	TGTGCCAGCAGTACAGACAGGGTCGGCTACACCTTC
.	TRBJ2-7	TRBV7-9	.	CASSQLPPPGRSSYEQYF	TGTGCCAGCAGCCAACTTCCCCCCCCAGGGAGGAGCTCCTACGAGCAGTACTTC
.	TRBJ1-1	TRBV5-5	few	CASSLWAGMNTEAFF	TGTGCCAGCAGCTTGTGGGCAGGGATGAACACTGAAGCTTTCTTT
.	TRBJ1-2	TRBV5-4	.	CASSPYGGSYGYTF	TGTGCCAGCAGCCCTTACGGAGGGAGTTATGGCTACACCTTC
.	TRBJ1-6	TRBV5-1	.	CASSLDSRGYSPLHF	TGCGCCAGCAGCTTGGATAGTCGGGGTTATTCACCCCTCCACTTT
TRBD1	TRBJ2-7	TRBV10-3	.	CAIRPTGGRGRWQQYF	TGTGCCATCAGGCCAACAGGGGGTAGGGGAAGGTGGCAGCAGTACTTC
.	TRBJ2-3	TRBV10-2	few	CASSESPTSTDTQYF	TGCGCCAGCAGTGAGTCGCCGACTAGCACAGATACGCAGTATTTT
.	TRBJ2-1	TRBV4-2	.	CASSQETGKWNEQFF	TGTGCCAGCAGCCAAGAAACAGGGAAATGGAATGAGCAGTTCTTC
TRBD1	TRBJ2-1	TRBV7-9	few	CASSPGQGSSYNEQFF	TGTGCCAGCAGCCCCGGACAGGGTAGCTCCTACAATGAGCAGTTCTTC
.	TRBJ2-1	TRBV11-3	.	CASSSGYEQFF	TGTGCCAGCAGCTCAGGCTATGAGCAGTTCTTC
.	TRBJ1-2	TRBV9	.	CASSVDGGGTYGYTF	TGTGCCAGCAGCGTAGATGGGGGAGGCACCTATGGCTACACCTTC
.	TRBJ2-1	TRBV24-1	once	CATSATGMGYNEQFF	TGTGCCACCAGTGCCACGGGGATGGGATACAATGAGCAGTTCTTC
.	TRBJ1-3	TRBV3-1/TRBV3-2	.	CASSQDTGGNTIYF	TGTGCCAGCAGCCAAGATACAGGAGGAAACACCATATATTTT
.	TRBJ1-2	TRBV5-1	.	CASSPDGGAGGYTF	TGCGCCAGCAGCCCCGACGGGGGGGCTGGTGGCTACACCTTC